This entry describes one TCR beta chain. The antigen is undetermined. PCR involved 60 Vbeta and 13 Jbeta primers. Study processing details: Later work found tens of millions of unique TCR beta chains, with roughly 11 million shared. Data came from immunoSEQ multiplex PCR; TCRdb stores just in-frame clones and leaves some out. V, J and clone size reflect that table, while D and trimming were determined from the DNA. The sample has approximately 120,000 clones, 70% to 80% seen once; the top ten hold 1.9%. These data come from a study of cytomegalovirus exposure and HLA in healthy donors. Study results and caveats: Later on, a genetic analysis was performed. It linked a missense variant in DCLRE1C with V- and J-gene trimming of TCR beta. Later findings reportedly placed an Asian-associated ancestry cluster below the approximately 620-donor mean for N-insertions.

The CDR3 sequence is 13 residues long. V was pared by 8 bases and J by 4 bases, with 5 bases of the junction left unmatched. Germline V gives CDR1 SNHLY, CDR2 FYNNEI. This chain joins TRBV2 and TRBJ1-2, with 9 bases lining up with TRBD1. The specimen was PBMCs. This sequence was found in a man aged 50-60 years in good health and CMV-seronegative. This chain's CDR3 is CASRDREGYGYTF. The CDR3 DNA is TGTGCCAGCCGGGACAGGGAAGGCTATGGCTACACCTTC.